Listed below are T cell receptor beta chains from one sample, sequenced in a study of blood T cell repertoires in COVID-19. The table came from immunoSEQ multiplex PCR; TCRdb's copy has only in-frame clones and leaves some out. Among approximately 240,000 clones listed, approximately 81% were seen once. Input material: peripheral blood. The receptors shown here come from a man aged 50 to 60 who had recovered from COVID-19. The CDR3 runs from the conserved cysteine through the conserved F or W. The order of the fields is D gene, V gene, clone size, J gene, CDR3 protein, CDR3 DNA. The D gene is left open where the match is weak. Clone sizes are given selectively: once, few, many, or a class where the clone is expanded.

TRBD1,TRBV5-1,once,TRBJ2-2,CASSFGQVTGELFF,TGCGCCAGCAGCTTCGGACAGGTCACCGGGGAGCTGTTTTTT
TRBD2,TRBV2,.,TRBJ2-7,CASSTQAGGRYEQYF,TGTGCCAGCAGTACTCAAGCGGGAGGCCGCTACGAGCAGTACTTC
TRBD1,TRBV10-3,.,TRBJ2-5,CAISNRGDQETQYF,TGTGCCATCAGTAACAGGGGGGACCAAGAGACCCAGTACTTC
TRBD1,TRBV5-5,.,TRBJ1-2,CASSSGQGNYGYTF,TGTGCCAGCAGTTCGGGACAGGGTAACTATGGCTACACCTTC
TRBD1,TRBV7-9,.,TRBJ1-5,CASSEGTGRSQPQHF,TGTGCCAGCAGCGAAGGGACAGGGCGAAGTCAGCCCCAGCATTTT
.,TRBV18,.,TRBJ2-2,CASSTLGVGNTGELFF,TGTGCCAGCTCAACCCTCGGGGTAGGAAACACCGGGGAGCTGTTTTTT
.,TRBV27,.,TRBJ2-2,CASTYGGAPTGELFF,TGTGCCAGCACCTATGGGGGGGCACCCACCGGGGAGCTGTTTTTT
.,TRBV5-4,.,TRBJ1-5,CASSLGERKNQPQHF,TGTGCCAGCAGCTTAGGGGAAAGGAAGAATCAGCCCCAGCATTTT
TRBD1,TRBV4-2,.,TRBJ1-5,CASSQDRTGIQPQHF,TGTGCCAGCAGCCAAGACCGGACAGGAATTCAGCCCCAGCATTTT
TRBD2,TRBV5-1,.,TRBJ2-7,CASSLDGRPSYEQYF,TGCGCCAGCAGCTTGGACGGGAGGCCCTCCTACGAGCAGTACTTC
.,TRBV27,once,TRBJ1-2,CASSPRGGYGYTF,TGTGCCAGCAGTCCCCGGGGAGGGTATGGCTACACCTTC
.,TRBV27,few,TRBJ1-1,CASSFRSMNTEAFF,TGTGCCAGCAGTTTCCGGTCCATGAACACTGAAGCTTTCTTT
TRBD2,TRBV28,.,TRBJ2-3,CASSPWGSGDTDTQYF,TGTGCCAGCAGCCCCTGGGGTAGCGGGGACACAGATACGCAGTATTTT
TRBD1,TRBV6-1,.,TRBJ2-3,CASSGPGDRDTDTQYF,TGTGCCAGCAGTGGCCCCGGGGACAGGGACACAGATACGCAGTATTTT
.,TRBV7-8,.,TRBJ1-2,CASSLGQKYGYTF,TGTGCCAGCAGCCTCGGACAGAAATATGGCTACACCTTC
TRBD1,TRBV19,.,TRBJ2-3,CATGQGQRGTDTQYF,TGTGCCACCGGACAGGGCCAAAGAGGCACAGATACGCAGTATTTT
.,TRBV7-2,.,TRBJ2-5,CASSHSGIQETQYF,TGTGCCAGCAGCCATAGCGGAATCCAAGAGACCCAGTACTTC
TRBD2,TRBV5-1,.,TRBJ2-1,CASSLAGSLAGLAYNEQFF,TGCGCCAGCAGCTTGGCCGGCTCACTTGCGGGACTAGCTTACAATGAGCAGTTCTTC
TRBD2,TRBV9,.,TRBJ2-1,CASSAFVAGEGRQFF,TGTGCCAGCAGCGCTTTTGTAGCGGGAGAGGGAAGGCAGTTCTTC
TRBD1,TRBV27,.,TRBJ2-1,CASSLVPTGVSYNEQFF,TGTGCCAGCAGTCTAGTACCCACAGGGGTGTCCTACAATGAGCAGTTCTTC
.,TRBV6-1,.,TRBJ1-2,CASSDHPVRVLGYGYTF,TGTGCCAGCAGTGATCATCCCGTCAGGGTTCTGGGCTATGGCTACACCTTC
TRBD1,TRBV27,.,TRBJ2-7,CASSSTGTGYYEQYF,TGTGCCAGCAGTTCGACCGGGACAGGGTACTACGAGCAGTACTTC
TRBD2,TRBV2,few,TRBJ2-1,CASAKREDFREQFF,TGTGCCAGCGCTAAGCGGGAGGATTTCCGGGAGCAGTTCTTC
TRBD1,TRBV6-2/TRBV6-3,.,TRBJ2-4,CASSSAGTGLAKNIQYF,TGTGCCAGCAGTTCTGCCGGGACAGGGCTGGCCAAAAACATTCAGTACTTC
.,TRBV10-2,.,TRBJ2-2,CASRGGLHNTGELFF,TGCGCCAGCAGGGGCGGACTACACAACACCGGGGAGCTGTTTTTT
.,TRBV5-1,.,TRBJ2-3,CASRKTQGYLADTQYF,TGCGCCAGCAGAAAAACTCAGGGGTATTTGGCAGATACGCAGTATTTT
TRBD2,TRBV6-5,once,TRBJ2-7,CASSYASGSYEQYF,TGTGCCAGCAGTTACGCGAGCGGGAGTTACGAGCAGTACTTC
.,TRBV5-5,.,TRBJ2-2,CASSPRGSNTGELFF,TGTGCCAGCAGCCCAAGGGGATCTAACACCGGGGAGCTGTTTTTT
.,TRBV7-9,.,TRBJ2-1,CASSFVADSYNEQFF,TGTGCCAGCAGCTTTGTAGCGGACTCCTACAATGAGCAGTTCTTC
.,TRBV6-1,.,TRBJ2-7,CASSDPYEQYF,TGTGCCAGCAGTGACCCATACGAGCAGTACTTC
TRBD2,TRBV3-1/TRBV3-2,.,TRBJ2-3,CASSSRLAGLLDTQYF,TGTGCCAGCAGCTCACGACTAGCGGGCCTGCTAGATACGCAGTATTTT
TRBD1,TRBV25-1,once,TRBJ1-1,CASSEVGRGFTEAFF,TGTGCCAGCAGTGAAGTCGGCAGGGGGTTCACTGAAGCTTTCTTT